This T cell receptor beta chain comes out of a study of PD-1 blockade in classical Hodgkin lymphoma. Study results and limitations: Relapsed/refractory patients reportedly had the lowest baseline TCR diversity, below newly diagnosed patients, who were below healthy donors. A significant rise in TCR diversity was seen by C4D1 for CD4+ cells but not for CD8+ cells. Complete responders' baseline diversity resembled that of newly diagnosed patients.

Germline V gives CDR1 MDHEN, CDR2 SYDVKM. V lost 6 bases to trimming and J lost 8 bases, with 7 bases between them. This CDR3 region has 10 residues. Stated time point: cycle 4 day 1 (C4D1), after 6 weeks of nivolumab. No patient escaped relapse after autologous stem cell transplantation, and brentuximab vedotin exposure varied. As regards this clone: Its cognate antigen is unknown.

TCRdb's copy holds only in-frame clones and misses some; the assay was immunoSEQ multiplex PCR. In the table there are some 95,000 clones, about nine tenths of which are singletons. The clonotype was recovered from a human donor with classical Hodgkin lymphoma. The gene calls are TRBV28 and TRBJ1-2; unclear D gene. The starting material was peripheral blood mononuclear cells (PBMCs), obtained before the fourth cycle of nivolumab. In DNA form, the CDR3 reads TGTGCCAGCAGCTTGTACGGCTACACCTTC. This sequence encodes CASSLYGYTF.